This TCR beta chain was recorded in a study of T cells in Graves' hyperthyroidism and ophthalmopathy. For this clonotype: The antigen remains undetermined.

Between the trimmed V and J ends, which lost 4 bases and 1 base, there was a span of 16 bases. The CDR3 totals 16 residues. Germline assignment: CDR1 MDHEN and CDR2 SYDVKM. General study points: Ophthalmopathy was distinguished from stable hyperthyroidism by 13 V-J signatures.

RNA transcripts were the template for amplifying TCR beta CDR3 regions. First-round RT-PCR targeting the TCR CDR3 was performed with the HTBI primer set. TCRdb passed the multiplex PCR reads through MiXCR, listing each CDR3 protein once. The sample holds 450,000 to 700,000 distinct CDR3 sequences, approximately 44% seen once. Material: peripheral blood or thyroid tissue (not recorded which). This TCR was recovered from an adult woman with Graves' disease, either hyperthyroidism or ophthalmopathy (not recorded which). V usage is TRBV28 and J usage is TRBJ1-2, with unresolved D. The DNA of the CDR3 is TGTGCCAGCAGTTCCTCTGACGCAGCGAATAACTATGGCTACACCTTC. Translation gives CASSSSDAANNYGYTF.